The T cell receptor beta chain described here comes from a study of early T cells in non-severe SARS-CoV-2 infection. For the study at large: Sequenced bulk RNA came from whole blood that was unsorted, and chains were unpaired. Findings and caveats of the study: VDJdb matching, biased toward anti-spike CD8 responses, missed private and CD4 specificities.

This clonotype was seen repeatedly, ten times or more. As yet, its antigen is unknown. Germline V gene lookup returns CDR1 SGDLS and CDR2 YYNGEE. V lost 0 bases and J 3 bases, leaving 21 bases between the germline ends. This CDR3 is built from 18 residues. Researchers attached unique molecular identifiers to individual cDNA molecules. TCRdb recomputed calls from the 5' RACE reads with MiXCR, one row per CDR3 protein. Among about 36,000 distinct CDR3 sequences, around 6.5% were seen once, and the ten largest hold under 30%. This TCR was sampled from an adult who was a healthcare worker with PCR-confirmed SARS-CoV-2 infection or an uninfected control (not recorded which). This chain links TRBV9 with TRBJ1-2; D is perhaps TRBD1 (6 bases). The source material was whole blood, sampled at baseline. The CDR3 sequence is CASSVAMGWGGGDYGYTF. The CDR3 region has the DNA TGTGCCAGCAGCGTAGCCATGGGATGGGGAGGGGGAGACTATGGCTACACCTTC.